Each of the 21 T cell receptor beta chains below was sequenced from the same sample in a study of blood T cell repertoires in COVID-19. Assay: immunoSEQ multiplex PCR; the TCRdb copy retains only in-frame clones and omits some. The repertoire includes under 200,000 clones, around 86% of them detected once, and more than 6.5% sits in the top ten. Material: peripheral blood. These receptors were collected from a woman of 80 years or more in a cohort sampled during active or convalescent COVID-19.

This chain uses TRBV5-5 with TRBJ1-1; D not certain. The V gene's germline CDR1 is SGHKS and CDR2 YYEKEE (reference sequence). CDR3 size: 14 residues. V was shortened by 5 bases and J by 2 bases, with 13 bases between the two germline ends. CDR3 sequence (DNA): TGTGCCAGCAGGCTCGAGTTCCAAAACACTGAAGCTTTCTTT. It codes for CASRLEFQNTEAFF.

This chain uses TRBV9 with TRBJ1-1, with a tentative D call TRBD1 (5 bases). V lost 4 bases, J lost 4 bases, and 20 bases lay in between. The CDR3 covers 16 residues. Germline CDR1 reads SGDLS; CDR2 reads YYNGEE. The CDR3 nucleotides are TGTGCCAGCAGCCGGACCCGGGGGGGGTCGGGCACTGAAGCTTTCTTT. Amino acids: CASSRTRGGSGTEAFF.

CDR3: CATSRADKNTGELFF. Written as DNA, the CDR3 is TGTGCCACCAGTAGGGCGGACAAAAACACCGGGGAGCTGTTTTTT. V usage is TRBV24-1 and J usage is TRBJ2-2, with a possible D match to TRBD1 (5 bases). Trimming shortened V by 6 bases and J by 2 bases, and 12 bases separated the two germline ends. The germline V gene encodes CDR1 KGHDR and CDR2 SFDVKD. The CDR3 is made up of 15 amino acids.

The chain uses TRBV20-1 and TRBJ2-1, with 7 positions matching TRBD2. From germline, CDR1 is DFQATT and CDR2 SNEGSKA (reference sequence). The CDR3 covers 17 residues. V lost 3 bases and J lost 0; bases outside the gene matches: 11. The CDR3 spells CSASYFGVAGSYNEQFF. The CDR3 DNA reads TGCAGTGCTAGTTACTTTGGGGTAGCGGGCTCCTACAATGAGCAGTTCTTC.

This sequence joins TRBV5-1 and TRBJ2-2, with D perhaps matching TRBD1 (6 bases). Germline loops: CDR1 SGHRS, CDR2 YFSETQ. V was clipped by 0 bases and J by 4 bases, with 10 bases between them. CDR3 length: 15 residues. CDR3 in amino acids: CASSLGTALTGELFF. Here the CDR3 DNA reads TGCGCCAGCAGCTTGGGGACAGCCCTCACCGGGGAGCTGTTTTTT.

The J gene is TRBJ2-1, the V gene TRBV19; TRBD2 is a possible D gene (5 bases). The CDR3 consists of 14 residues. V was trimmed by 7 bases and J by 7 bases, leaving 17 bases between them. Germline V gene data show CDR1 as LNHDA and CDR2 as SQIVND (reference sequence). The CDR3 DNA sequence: TGTGCCAGTAAGGAGGACCGGAACGATAATGAGCAGTTCTTC. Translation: CASKEDRNDNEQFF.

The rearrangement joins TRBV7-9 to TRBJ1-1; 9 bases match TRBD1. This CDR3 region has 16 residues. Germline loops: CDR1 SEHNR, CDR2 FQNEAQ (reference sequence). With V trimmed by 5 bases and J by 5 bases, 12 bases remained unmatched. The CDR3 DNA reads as TGTGCCAGCAGCCCAATACGACAGGGGGGGAATACTGAAGCTTTCTTT. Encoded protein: CASSPIRQGGNTEAFF.

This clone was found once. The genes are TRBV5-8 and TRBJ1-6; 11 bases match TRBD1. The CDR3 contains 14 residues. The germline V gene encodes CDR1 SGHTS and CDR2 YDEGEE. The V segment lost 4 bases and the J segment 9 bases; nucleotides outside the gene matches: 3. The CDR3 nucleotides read TGTGCCAGCAGCGTTGGACAGGGGGCTTCACCCCTCCACTTT. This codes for CASSVGQGASPLHF.

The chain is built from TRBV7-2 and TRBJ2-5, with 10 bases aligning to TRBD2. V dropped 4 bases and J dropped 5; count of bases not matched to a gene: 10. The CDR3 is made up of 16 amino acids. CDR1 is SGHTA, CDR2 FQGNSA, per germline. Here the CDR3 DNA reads TGTGCCAGCAGCTCCGGACTAGCGGAGTTTCGTGAGACCCAGTACTTC. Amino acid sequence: CASSSGLAEFRETQYF.

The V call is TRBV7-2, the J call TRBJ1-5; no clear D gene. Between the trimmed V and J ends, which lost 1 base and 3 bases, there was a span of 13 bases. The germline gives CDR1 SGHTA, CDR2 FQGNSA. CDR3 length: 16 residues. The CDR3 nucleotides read TGTGCCAGCAGCTTAGATGTTCAGTTTACCAATCAGCCCCAGCATTTT. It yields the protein CASSLDVQFTNQPQHF.

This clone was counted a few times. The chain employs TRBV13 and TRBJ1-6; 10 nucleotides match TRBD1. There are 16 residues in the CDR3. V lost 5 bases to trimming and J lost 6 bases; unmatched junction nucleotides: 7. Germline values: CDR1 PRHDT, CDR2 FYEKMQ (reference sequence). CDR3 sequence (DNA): TGTGCCAGCAGCCCCGGGAGGGACAGGGGTAATTCACCCCTCCACTTT. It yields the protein CASSPGRDRGNSPLHF.

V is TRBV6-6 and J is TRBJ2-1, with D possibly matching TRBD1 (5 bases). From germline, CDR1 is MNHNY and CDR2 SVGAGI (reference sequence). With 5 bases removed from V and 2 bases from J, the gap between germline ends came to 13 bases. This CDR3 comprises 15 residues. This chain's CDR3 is CASSGVGVPYNEQFF. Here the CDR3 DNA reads TGTGCCAGCAGTGGGGTAGGGGTCCCCTACAATGAGCAGTTCTTC.

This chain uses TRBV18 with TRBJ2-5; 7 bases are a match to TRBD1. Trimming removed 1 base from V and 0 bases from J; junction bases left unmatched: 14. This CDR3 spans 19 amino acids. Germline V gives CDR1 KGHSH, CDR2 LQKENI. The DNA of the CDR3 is TGTGCCAGCTCACCACTTAGGACGAGCAGGGGGAATAACCAAGAGACCCAGTACTTC. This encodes CASSPLRTSRGNNQETQYF.

CDR3 in DNA: TGTGCCAGCAGTTTGTGGTTTTCCCTAGCGGGGGGACGTACTAGCACAGATACGCAGTATTTT. This encodes CASSLWFSLAGGRTSTDTQYF. J is TRBJ2-3 and V is TRBV28; TRBD2 matches 11 bases. Germline V gene data show CDR1 as MDHEN and CDR2 as SYDVKM. With 3 bases clipped from V and 0 bases from J, the junction kept 17 bases outside the gene matches. The CDR3 consists of 21 residues.

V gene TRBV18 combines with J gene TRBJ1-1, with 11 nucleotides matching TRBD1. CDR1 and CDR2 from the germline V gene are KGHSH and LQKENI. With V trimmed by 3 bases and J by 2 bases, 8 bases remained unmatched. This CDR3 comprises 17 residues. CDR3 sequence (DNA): TGTGCCAGCTCACCGCTAGGGACAGGGGGGATAAACACTGAAGCTTTCTTT. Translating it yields CASSPLGTGGINTEAFF.

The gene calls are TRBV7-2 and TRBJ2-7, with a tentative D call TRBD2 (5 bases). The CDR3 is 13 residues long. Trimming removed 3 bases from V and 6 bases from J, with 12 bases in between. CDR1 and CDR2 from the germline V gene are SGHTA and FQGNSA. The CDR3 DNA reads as TGTGCCAGCAGCTTGGCGGGTACGGGCGAGCAGTACTTC. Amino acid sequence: CASSLAGTGEQYF.

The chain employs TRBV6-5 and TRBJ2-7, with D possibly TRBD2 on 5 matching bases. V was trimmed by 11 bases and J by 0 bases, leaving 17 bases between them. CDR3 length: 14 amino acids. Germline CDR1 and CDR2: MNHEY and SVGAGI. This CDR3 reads CAHTPGNRSYEQYF. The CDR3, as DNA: TGTGCCCACACGCCGGGGAATCGCTCCTACGAGCAGTACTTC.

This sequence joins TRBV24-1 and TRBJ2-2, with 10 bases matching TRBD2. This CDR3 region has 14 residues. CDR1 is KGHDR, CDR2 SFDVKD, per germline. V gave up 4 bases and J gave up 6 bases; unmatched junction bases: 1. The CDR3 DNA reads TGTGCCACCAGTGAGAGCGGGAGGGCCGGGGAGCTGTTTTTT. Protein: CATSESGRAGELFF.

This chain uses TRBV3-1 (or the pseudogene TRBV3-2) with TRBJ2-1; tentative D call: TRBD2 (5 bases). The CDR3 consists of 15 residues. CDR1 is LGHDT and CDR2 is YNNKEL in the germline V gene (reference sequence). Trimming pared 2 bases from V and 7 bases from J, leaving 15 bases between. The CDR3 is CASSQLAMRENEQFF. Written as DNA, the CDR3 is TGTGCCAGCAGCCAACTAGCAATGAGGGAAAATGAGCAGTTCTTC.

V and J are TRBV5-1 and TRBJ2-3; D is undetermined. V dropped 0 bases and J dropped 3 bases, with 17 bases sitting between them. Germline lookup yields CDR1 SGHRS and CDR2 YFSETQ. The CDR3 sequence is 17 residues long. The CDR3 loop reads CASSLGQMRSFTDTQYF. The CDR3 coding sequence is TGCGCCAGCAGCTTGGGTCAAATGCGAAGTTTTACAGATACGCAGTATTTT. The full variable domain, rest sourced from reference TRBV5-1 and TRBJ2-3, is KAGVTQTPRYLIKTRGQQVTLSCSPISGHRSVSWYQQTPGQGLQFLFEYFSETQRNKGNFPGRFSGRQFSNSRSEMNVSTLELGDSALYLCASSLGQMRSFTDTQYFGPGTRLTVL.

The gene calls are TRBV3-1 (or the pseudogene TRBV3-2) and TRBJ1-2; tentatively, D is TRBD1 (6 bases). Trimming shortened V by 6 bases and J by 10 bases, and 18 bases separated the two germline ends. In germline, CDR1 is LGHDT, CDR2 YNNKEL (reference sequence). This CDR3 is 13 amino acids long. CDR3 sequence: CASSRTDAIFYTF. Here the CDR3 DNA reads TGTGCCAGCAGTCGGACAGACGCTATCTTCTACACCTTC.